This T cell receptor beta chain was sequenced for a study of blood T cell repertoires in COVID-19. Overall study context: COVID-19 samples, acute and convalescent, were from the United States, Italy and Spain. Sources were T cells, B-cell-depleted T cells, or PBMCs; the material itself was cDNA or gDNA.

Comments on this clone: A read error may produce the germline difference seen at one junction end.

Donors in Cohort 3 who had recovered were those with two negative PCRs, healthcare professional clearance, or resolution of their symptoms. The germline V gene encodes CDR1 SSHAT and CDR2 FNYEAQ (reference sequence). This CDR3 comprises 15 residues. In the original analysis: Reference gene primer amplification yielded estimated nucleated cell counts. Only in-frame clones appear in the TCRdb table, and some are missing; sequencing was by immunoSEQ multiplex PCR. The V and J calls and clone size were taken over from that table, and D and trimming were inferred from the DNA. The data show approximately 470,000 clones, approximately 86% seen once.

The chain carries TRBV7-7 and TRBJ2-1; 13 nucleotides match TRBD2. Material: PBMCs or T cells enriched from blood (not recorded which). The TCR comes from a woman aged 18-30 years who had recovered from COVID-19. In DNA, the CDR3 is TGTGCTAGCAGCCCATTACTAGCGGGGGGGGATGAGCAGTTCTTC. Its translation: CASSPLLAGGDEQFF. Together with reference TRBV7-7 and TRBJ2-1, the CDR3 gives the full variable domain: GAGVSQSPRYKVTKRGQDVTLRCDPISSHATLYWYQQALGQGPEFLTYFNYEAQPDKSGLPSDRFSAERPEGSISTLTIQRTEQRDSAMYRCASSPLLAGGDEQFFGPGTRLTVL.